The 2 T cell receptor beta chains listed next were all sequenced from one sample in a study of shared clonotypes between healthy human individuals. Method: immunoSEQ multiplex PCR; TCRdb's copy keeps in-frame clones and lacks some. The sample contains some 1.5 million clones, under 99% of which appear only once. The sample was naive CD4+ T cells sorted from blood. Subset here: CD45RA+ positively selected. These receptors came from a man between 25 and 39 years old in good health.

This chain links TRBV28 with TRBJ1-1; the D gene is possibly TRBD1 (6 bases). Trimming left V 7 bases short and J 7 bases short, with 13 bases between. Germline CDR1 is MDHEN and CDR2 is SYDVKM. CDR3 length: 12 residues. CDR3 sequence: CASMGALNEAFF. CDR3 DNA: TGTGCCAGCATGGGGGCGCTGAATGAAGCTTTCTTT.

This chain links TRBV19 with TRBJ2-2; the D gene is possibly TRBD2 (6 bases). Germline CDR1 is LNHDA and CDR2 is SQIVND (reference sequence). The V gene lost 4 bases and the J gene lost 9 bases, with 24 bases spanning the gap. The CDR3 totals 17 residues. In DNA, the CDR3 is TGTGCCAGTAGTACCCATTTACGGGAGCCTTCGGGGCGGGAGCTGTTTTTT. It codes for CASSTHLREPSGRELFF.